This T cell receptor (beta chain) was identified during a study of blood T cell repertoires in COVID-19. A few counts support this clone. The repertoire was sequenced with immunoSEQ multiplex PCR; TCRdb's copy has only in-frame clones and lacks some. The sample gives roughly 160,000 clones, roughly four fifths of which show up once; around 2.9% is in the top ten. V dropped 5 bases and J dropped 1 base, with 12 bases sitting between them. Germline V gene sequence: CDR1 MNHEY, CDR2 SMNVEV (reference sequence). The CDR3 has 14 amino acids. Sequencing input: peripheral blood. V usage is TRBV27 and J usage is TRBJ2-7; D gene ambiguous. This sequence originates from a woman of 80 years or more with COVID-19, enrolled during active disease. The CDR3 spells CASSRSTRSYEQYF. CDR3 DNA sequence: TGTGCCAGCAGTCGCTCGACACGATCCTACGAGCAGTACTTC.